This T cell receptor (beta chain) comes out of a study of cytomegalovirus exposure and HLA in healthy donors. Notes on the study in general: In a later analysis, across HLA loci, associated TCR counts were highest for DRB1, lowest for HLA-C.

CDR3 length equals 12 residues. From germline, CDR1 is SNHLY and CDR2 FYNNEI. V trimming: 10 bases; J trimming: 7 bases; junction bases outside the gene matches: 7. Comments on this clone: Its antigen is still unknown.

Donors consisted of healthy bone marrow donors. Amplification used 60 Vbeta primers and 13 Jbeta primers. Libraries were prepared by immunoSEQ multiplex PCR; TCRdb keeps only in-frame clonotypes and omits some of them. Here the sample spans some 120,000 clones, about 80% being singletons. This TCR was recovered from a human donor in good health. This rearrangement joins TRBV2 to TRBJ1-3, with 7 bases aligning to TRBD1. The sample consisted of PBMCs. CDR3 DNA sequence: TGTGCCATCGGACAGGTCTACAACACCATATATTTT. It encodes CAIGQVYNTIYF. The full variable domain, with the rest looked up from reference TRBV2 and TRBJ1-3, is EPEVTQTPSHQVTQMGQEVILRCVPISNHLYFYWYRQILGQKVEFLVSFYNNEISEKSEIFDDQFSVERPDGSNFTLKIRSTKLEDSAMYFCAIGQVYNTIYFGEGSWLTVV.